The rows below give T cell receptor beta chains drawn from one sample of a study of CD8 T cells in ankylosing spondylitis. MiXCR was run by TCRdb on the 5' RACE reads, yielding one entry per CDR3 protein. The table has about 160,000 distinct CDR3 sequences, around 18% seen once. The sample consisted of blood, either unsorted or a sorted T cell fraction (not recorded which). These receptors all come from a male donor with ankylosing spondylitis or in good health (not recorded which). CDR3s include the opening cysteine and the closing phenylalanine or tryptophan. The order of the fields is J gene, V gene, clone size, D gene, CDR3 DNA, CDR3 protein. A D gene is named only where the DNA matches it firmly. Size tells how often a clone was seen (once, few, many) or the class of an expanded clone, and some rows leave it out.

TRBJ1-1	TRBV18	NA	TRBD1	TGTGCCAGCTCACCATCCCAGGGGGAGGCTGAAGCTTTCTTT	CASSPSQGEAEAFF
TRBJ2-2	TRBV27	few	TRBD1	TGTGCCAGCAGTTGGGGACAGGGGGGGGAGCTGTTTTTT	CASSWGQGGELFF
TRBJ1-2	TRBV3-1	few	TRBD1	TGTGCCAGCAGCCAAGCGACAGGGGACGGCTACACCTTC	CASSQATGDGYTF
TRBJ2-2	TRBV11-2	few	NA	TGTGCCAGCAGCTTAGAGGCTAGCGCGAACACCGGGGAGCTGTTTTTT	CASSLEASANTGELFF
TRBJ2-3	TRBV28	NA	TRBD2	TGTGCCAGCAGCTCAGCGGGAGGGATAGATACGCAGTATTTT	CASSSAGGIDTQYF
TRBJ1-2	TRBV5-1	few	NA	TGCGCCAGCAGCTCGGGGGATGATCAGAACTATGGCTACACCTTC	CASSSGDDQNYGYTF
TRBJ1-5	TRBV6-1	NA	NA	TGTGCCACGCACGCCGGGGGTGGGAGAAATAGCAATCAGCCCCAGCATTTT	CATHAGGGRNSNQPQHF
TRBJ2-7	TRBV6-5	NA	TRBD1	TGTGCCAACAGTTACTCAAAAACAGGGGATTCCTACGAGCAGTACTTC	CANSYSKTGDSYEQYF
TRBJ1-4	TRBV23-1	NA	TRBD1	TGCGCCAGCGGGGACAGGAGAAATGAAAAACTGTTTTTT	CASGDRRNEKLFF
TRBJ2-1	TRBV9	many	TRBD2	TGTGCCAGCGGGACTAGCGGGAATTCCTACAATGAGCAGTTCTTC	CASGTSGNSYNEQFF
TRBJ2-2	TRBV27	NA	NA	TGTGCCAGCAGTTTATCGGCAGGGTGGACCGGGGAGCTGTTTTTT	CASSLSAGWTGELFF
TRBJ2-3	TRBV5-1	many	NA	TGCGCCAGCAGCTCCCTCGGGTCTAGCACAGATACGCAGTATTTT	CASSSLGSSTDTQYF
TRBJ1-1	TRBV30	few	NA	TGTGCCTGGAGGGGGTACACTGAAGCTTTCTTT	CAWRGYTEAFF
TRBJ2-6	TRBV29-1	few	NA	TGCAGCGTTGTTCATCCTGGGGCCAACGTCCTGACTTTC	CSVVHPGANVLTF
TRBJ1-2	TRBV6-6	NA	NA	TGTGCCAGCAGTTACGAGGCCCGGGGTGGGTACACCTTC	CASSYEARGGYTF
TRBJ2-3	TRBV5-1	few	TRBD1	TGCGCCAGCAGCTTGGATAGGGGGCGAGATACGCAGTATTTT	CASSLDRGRDTQYF
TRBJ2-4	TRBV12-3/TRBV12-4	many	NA	TGTGCCAGCAGTTATTCAGTATCGGCTGGAAAGTACTTC	CASSYSVSAGKYF
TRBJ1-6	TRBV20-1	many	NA	TGCAGTGCTCGCTTTGCCAGGGCGAATTCACCCCTCCACTTT	CSARFARANSPLHF
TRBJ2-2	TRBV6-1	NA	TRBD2	TGTGCCAGCAGGCTAGCGGTCGGGAACACCGGGGAGCTGTTTTTT	CASRLAVGNTGELFF
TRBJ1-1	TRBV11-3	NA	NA	TGTGCCAGCAGCAAAAATACGGACGACACTGAAGCTTTCTTT	CASSKNTDDTEAFF
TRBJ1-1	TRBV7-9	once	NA	TGTGACAGCAGCCTCCGACAGTCATTCAACACTGAAGCTTTCTTT	CDSSLRQSFNTEAFF
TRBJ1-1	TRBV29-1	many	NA	TGCAGCGTTGTAAGGTCAATGAACACTGAAGCTTTCTTT	CSVVRSMNTEAFF
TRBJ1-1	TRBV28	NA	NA	TGTGCCAGCAGTTTAACCCAGGGCGGCACTGAAGCTTTCTTT	CASSLTQGGTEAFF
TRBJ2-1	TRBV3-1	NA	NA	TGTGCCAGCAGCCAATCTAACTCAGCCCCCAATGAGCAGTTCTTC	CASSQSNSAPNEQFF
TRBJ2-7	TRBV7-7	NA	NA	TGTGCCAGCAGCTTAGATGATGGGTACAGTTCCGAGCAGTACTTC	CASSLDDGYSSEQYF
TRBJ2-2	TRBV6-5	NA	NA	TGTGCCAGCAGGGACCGGGGAGACACCGGGGAGCTGTTTTTT	CASRDRGDTGELFF
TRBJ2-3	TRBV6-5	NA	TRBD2	TGTGCCAGCAGCCTGGGACTAGGGGGAGATACGCAGTATTTT	CASSLGLGGDTQYF
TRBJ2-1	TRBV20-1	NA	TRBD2	TGCAGTGCTAACTGGGCTAGCGGGGCCTACAATGAGCAGTTCTTC	CSANWASGAYNEQFF
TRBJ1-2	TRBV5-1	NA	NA	TGCGCCAGCAGCTCTCAACCCGAGTATGGCTACACCTTC	CASSSQPEYGYTF
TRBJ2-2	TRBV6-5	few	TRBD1	TGTGCCAGCAGTTATTCGACAGGGGGCACGAACACCGGGGAGCTGTTTTTT	CASSYSTGGTNTGELFF
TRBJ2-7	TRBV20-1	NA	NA	TGCAGTGCTAGAGACCAGCTATCCTACGAGCAGTACTTC	CSARDQLSYEQYF
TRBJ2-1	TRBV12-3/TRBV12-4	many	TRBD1	TGTGCCAGCAGGGGACAGGGGGATCTCAATGAGCAGTTCTTC	CASRGQGDLNEQFF
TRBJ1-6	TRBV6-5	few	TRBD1	TGTGCCAGCAGTTACTCGAAGGGGGCCTCCTATAATTCACCCCTCCACTTT	CASSYSKGASYNSPLHF
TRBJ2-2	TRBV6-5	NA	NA	TGTGCCAGCAGTTACGAACAGAACACCGGGGAGCTGTTTTTT	CASSYEQNTGELFF
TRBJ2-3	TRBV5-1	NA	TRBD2	TGCGCCAGCAGCTTGATGGGACTAGCGGGAGTCCGGGATACGCAGTATTTT	CASSLMGLAGVRDTQYF
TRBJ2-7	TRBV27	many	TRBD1	TGTGCCAGCAGTTCCGGGACAGGGATCTACGAGCAGTACTTC	CASSSGTGIYEQYF
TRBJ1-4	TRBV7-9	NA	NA	TGTGCCAGCAGCCTTTCAAATGAAAAACTGTTTTTT	CASSLSNEKLFF
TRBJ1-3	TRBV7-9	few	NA	TGTGCCAGCAGCTTAGGTCGAGTCGCTGGAAACACCATATATTTT	CASSLGRVAGNTIYF
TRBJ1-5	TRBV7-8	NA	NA	TGTGCCAGCAGCTTAGCGAGGGACAGCAATCAGCCCCAGCATTTT	CASSLARDSNQPQHF
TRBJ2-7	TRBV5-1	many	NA	TGCGCCAGCAGCCCGGGCGGGGGCCTCTCCTACGAGCAGTACTTC	CASSPGGGLSYEQYF
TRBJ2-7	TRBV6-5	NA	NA	TGTGCCAGCAGTTACTCGATCGGGACTTCCTACGAGCAGTACTTC	CASSYSIGTSYEQYF
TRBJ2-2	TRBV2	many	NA	TGTGCCAGCACCCTGCAAGGAGTTAACACCGGGGAGCTGTTTTTT	CASTLQGVNTGELFF
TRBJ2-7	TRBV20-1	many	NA	TGCAGTGCTACCCCCTACGAGCAGTACTTC	CSATPYEQYF
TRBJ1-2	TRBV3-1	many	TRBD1	TGTGCCAGCAGCTCCATCCCGGGACAGTTAACTGCTTATGGCTACACCTTC	CASSSIPGQLTAYGYTF
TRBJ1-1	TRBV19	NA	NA	TGTGCCAGCGCGATTTCCGGGAGAAACACTGAAGCTTTCTTT	CASAISGRNTEAFF
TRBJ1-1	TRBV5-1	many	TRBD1	TGCGCCAGCAGCTCCGGACAGGGAGTGAACACTGAAGCTTTCTTT	CASSSGQGVNTEAFF
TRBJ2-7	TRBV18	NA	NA	TGTGCCAGCTCACCACCGTACCAGCGAGAGAATGAGCAGTACTTC	CASSPPYQRENEQYF
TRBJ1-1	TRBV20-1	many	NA	TGCAGCGCTATACAGGGAGGGAACACTGAAGCTTTCTTT	CSAIQGGNTEAFF
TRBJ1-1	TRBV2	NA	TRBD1	TGTGCCAGCAGGTTCACAGGGGACGGCCCGGGAGCTTTCTTT	CASRFTGDGPGAFF
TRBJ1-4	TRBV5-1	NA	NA	TGCGCCAGCAGCTTCGGGACATTGCAAGAAAAACTGTTTTTT	CASSFGTLQEKLFF
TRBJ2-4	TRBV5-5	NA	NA	TGTGCCAGCAGCTTGGCCTGGACAGAACACATTCAGTACTTC	CASSLAWTEHIQYF
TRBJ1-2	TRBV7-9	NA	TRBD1	TGTGCCAGCAGCTTAGACAGGGGGCGCCTGAGCTATGGCTACACCTTC	CASSLDRGRLSYGYTF
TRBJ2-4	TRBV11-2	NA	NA	TGTGCCAGCAGCTTAGAAGGGGGTTTTTGGATAGGGCGCCAAAACATTCAGTACTTC	CASSLEGGFWIGRQNIQYF
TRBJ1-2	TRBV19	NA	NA	TGTGCCAGTAGTATTTTGCAGACACATGGCTACACCTTC	CASSILQTHGYTF